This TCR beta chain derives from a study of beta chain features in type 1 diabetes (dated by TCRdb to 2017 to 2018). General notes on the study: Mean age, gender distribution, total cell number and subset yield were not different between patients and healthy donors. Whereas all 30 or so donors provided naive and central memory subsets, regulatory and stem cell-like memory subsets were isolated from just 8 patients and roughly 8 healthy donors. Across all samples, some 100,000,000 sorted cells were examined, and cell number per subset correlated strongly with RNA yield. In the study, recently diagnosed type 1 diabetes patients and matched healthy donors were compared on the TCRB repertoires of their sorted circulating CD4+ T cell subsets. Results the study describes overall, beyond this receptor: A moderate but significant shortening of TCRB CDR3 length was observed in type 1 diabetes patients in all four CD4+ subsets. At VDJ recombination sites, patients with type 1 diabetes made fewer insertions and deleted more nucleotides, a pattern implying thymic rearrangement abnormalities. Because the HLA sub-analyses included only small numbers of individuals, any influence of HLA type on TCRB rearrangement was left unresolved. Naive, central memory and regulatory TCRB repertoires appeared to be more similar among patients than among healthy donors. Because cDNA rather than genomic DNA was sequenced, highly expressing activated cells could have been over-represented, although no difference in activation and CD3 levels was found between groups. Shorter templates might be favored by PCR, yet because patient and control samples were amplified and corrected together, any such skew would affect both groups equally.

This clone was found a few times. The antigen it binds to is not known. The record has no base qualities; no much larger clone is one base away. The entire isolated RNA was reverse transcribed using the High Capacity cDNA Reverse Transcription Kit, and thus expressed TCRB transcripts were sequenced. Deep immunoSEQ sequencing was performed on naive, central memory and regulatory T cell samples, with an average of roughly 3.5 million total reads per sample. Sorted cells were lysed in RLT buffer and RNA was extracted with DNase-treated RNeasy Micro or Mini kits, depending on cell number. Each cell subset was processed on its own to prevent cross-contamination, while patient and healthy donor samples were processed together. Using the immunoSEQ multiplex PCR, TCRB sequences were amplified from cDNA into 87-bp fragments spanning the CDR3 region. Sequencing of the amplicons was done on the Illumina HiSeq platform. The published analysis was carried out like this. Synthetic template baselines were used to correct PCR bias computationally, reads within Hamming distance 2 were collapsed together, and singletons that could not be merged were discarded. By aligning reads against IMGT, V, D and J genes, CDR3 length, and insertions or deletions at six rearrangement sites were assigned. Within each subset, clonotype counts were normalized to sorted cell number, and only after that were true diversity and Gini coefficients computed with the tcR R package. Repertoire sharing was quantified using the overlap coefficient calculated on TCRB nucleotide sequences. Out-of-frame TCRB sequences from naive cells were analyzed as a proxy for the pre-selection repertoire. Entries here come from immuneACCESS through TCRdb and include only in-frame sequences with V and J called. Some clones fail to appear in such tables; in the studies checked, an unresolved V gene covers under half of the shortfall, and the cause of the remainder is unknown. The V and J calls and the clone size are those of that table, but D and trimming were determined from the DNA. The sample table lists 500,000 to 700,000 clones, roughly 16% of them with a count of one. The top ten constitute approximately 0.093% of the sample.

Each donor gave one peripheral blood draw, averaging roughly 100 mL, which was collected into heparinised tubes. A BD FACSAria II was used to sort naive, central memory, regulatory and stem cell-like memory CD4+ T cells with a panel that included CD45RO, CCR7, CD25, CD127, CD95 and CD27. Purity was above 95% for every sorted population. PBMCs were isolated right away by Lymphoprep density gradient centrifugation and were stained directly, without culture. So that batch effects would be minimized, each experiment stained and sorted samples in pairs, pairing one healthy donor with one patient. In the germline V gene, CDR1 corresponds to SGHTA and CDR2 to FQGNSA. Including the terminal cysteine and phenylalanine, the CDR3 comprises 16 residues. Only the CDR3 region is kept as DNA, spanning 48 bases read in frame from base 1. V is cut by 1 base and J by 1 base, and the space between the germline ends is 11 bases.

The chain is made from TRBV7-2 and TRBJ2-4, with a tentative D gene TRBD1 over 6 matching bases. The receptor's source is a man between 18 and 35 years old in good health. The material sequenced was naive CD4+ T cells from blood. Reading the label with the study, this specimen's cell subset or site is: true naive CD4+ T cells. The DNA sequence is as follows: TGTGCCAGCAGCTTAGTCGGGACATTGGCCAAAAACATTCAGTACTTC. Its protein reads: CASSLVGTLAKNIQYF.